This is a list of T cell receptor beta chains from one sample in a study of blood T cell repertoires in COVID-19. Assay used: immunoSEQ multiplex PCR; TCRdb lists only in-frame clones, some missing. The top ten hold 3.5% to 4% of the sample, which has fewer than 250,000 clones, around 85% seen once. Source material: PBMCs or T cells enriched from blood (not recorded which). These receptors all stem from a woman between 40 and 50 years old with acute COVID-19. CDR3s include the opening cysteine and the closing phenylalanine or tryptophan. Fields, in order: D gene, V gene, clone size, J gene, CDR3 DNA, CDR3 protein. A D gene is named only where the DNA matches it firmly. Size is omitted from some rows. Given values are once, few, many or a class for expanded clones.

d_call: .
v_call: TRBV11-2
clone_size: .
j_call: TRBJ2-1
cdr3_nt: TGTGCCAGCAGCTACTCTGGGCAGGGGCCCCTACGCTACAATGAGCAGTTCTTC
cdr3_aa: CASSYSGQGPLRYNEQFF

d_call: .
v_call: TRBV5-8
clone_size: .
j_call: TRBJ1-1
cdr3_nt: TGTGCCAGCAGACGACAGATGAACACTGAAGCTTTCTTT
cdr3_aa: CASRRQMNTEAFF

d_call: TRBD1
v_call: TRBV19
clone_size: .
j_call: TRBJ2-7
cdr3_nt: TGTGCCAGTAGCACATCCGGGACAGCTAATTACGAGCAGTACTTC
cdr3_aa: CASSTSGTANYEQYF

d_call: .
v_call: TRBV7-8
clone_size: .
j_call: TRBJ2-7
cdr3_nt: TGTGCCAGCAGCTTGAACAGGCGGAGCTCCTACGAGCAGTACTTC
cdr3_aa: CASSLNRRSSYEQYF

d_call: TRBD2
v_call: TRBV7-9
clone_size: .
j_call: TRBJ2-2
cdr3_nt: TGTGCCAGCAGCAGCCGACTAGCGGATCTGAACACCGGGGAGCTGTTTTTT
cdr3_aa: CASSSRLADLNTGELFF

d_call: TRBD1
v_call: TRBV7-8
clone_size: .
j_call: TRBJ1-4
cdr3_nt: TGTGCCAGCAGCTTAGTGGGACAGGGGGTTGAAAAACTGTTTTTT
cdr3_aa: CASSLVGQGVEKLFF

d_call: TRBD2
v_call: TRBV11-1
clone_size: .
j_call: TRBJ2-2
cdr3_nt: TGTGCCAGCAGCTTACTAGCGGGAGTCACCGGGGAGCTGTTTTTT
cdr3_aa: CASSLLAGVTGELFF

d_call: .
v_call: TRBV6-2/TRBV6-3
clone_size: .
j_call: TRBJ1-5
cdr3_nt: TGTGCCAGCAGTTTCCCGGGTCAGCCCCAGCATTTT
cdr3_aa: CASSFPGQPQHF

d_call: .
v_call: TRBV5-1
clone_size: .
j_call: TRBJ2-2
cdr3_nt: TGCGCCAGCAGCTTTACAGGCGCGAACACCGGGGAGCTGTTTTTT
cdr3_aa: CASSFTGANTGELFF

d_call: TRBD2
v_call: TRBV11-2
clone_size: .
j_call: TRBJ2-1
cdr3_nt: TGTGCCAGCAGCTTATGGGACTACTCTAACAATGAGCAGTTCTTC
cdr3_aa: CASSLWDYSNNEQFF

d_call: TRBD1
v_call: TRBV5-1
clone_size: .
j_call: TRBJ2-5
cdr3_nt: TGCGCCAGCAGCTTGGGAGACAGGGGGCGGGAGACCCAGTACTTC
cdr3_aa: CASSLGDRGRETQYF

d_call: TRBD1
v_call: TRBV24-1
clone_size: .
j_call: TRBJ2-1
cdr3_nt: TGTGCCACCAGTGACCCTAGACAGGGGGGTTCCTACAATGAGCAGTTCTTC
cdr3_aa: CATSDPRQGGSYNEQFF

d_call: TRBD2
v_call: TRBV28
clone_size: few
j_call: TRBJ2-2
cdr3_nt: TGTGCCAGCAGTTTAGGAGGGAGGGATACCGGGGAGCTGTTTTTT
cdr3_aa: CASSLGGRDTGELFF

d_call: TRBD2
v_call: TRBV4-3
clone_size: .
j_call: TRBJ2-2
cdr3_nt: TGCGCCAGCAGCCCTACGGGACTAGCGGGATCTGGGGAGCTGTTTTTT
cdr3_aa: CASSPTGLAGSGELFF

d_call: .
v_call: TRBV18
clone_size: .
j_call: TRBJ1-2
cdr3_nt: TGTGCCAGCTCACCACAGGAGGTAGGCCAACATGGCTACACCTTC
cdr3_aa: CASSPQEVGQHGYTF

d_call: .
v_call: TRBV2
clone_size: .
j_call: TRBJ2-1
cdr3_nt: TGTGCCAGCAGCCGCTCTAGCGCTAAGCAGTTCTTC
cdr3_aa: CASSRSSAKQFF

d_call: TRBD2
v_call: TRBV18
clone_size: .
j_call: TRBJ2-3
cdr3_nt: TGTGCCAGCTCACTACGGACTAGCGGGGCTAGCACAGATACGCAGTATTTT
cdr3_aa: CASSLRTSGASTDTQYF

d_call: TRBD1
v_call: TRBV3-1/TRBV3-2
clone_size: .
j_call: TRBJ1-1
cdr3_nt: TGTGCCAGCAGCCCTCTGGCAGGGGGGACTGAAGCTTTCTTT
cdr3_aa: CASSPLAGGTEAFF

d_call: .
v_call: TRBV21-1
clone_size: .
j_call: TRBJ1-2
cdr3_nt: TGTGCCAGCAGCAAAGACAACAGGGTTAACTATGGCTACACCTTC
cdr3_aa: CASSKDNRVNYGYTF

d_call: .
v_call: TRBV20-1
clone_size: .
j_call: TRBJ1-2
cdr3_nt: TGCAGTGCTCAGGGTAACGGCTACACCTTC
cdr3_aa: CSAQGNGYTF

d_call: .
v_call: TRBV4-2
clone_size: .
j_call: TRBJ1-3
cdr3_nt: TGTGCCAGCAGCCAAGACAGATCTGGAAACACCATATATTTT
cdr3_aa: CASSQDRSGNTIYF

d_call: TRBD1
v_call: TRBV5-4
clone_size: .
j_call: TRBJ1-2
cdr3_nt: TGTGCCAGCAGTCTGACAGGGGGCCGTGGCTACACCTTC
cdr3_aa: CASSLTGGRGYTF

d_call: .
v_call: TRBV6-5
clone_size: .
j_call: TRBJ1-2
cdr3_nt: TGTGCCAGCAGTCCCAGGGGAGAGAATGGCTACACCTTC
cdr3_aa: CASSPRGENGYTF

d_call: .
v_call: TRBV28
clone_size: .
j_call: TRBJ1-5
cdr3_nt: TGTGCCAGCACCATAGGAGGGATTCAGCAGCCCCAGCATTTT
cdr3_aa: CASTIGGIQQPQHF

d_call: .
v_call: TRBV11-2
clone_size: .
j_call: TRBJ1-5
cdr3_nt: TGTGCCAGCAGCTTAGGGTTAGCCCAGCCCCAGCATTTT
cdr3_aa: CASSLGLAQPQHF

d_call: .
v_call: TRBV12-3/TRBV12-4
clone_size: .
j_call: TRBJ2-7
cdr3_nt: TGTGCCAGCAGTCGACATTCCTACGAGCAGTACTTC
cdr3_aa: CASSRHSYEQYF

d_call: TRBD1
v_call: TRBV19
clone_size: .
j_call: TRBJ2-1
cdr3_nt: TGTGCCAGTAGTACGCAGGGGGCCTACAATGAGCAGTTCTTC
cdr3_aa: CASSTQGAYNEQFF